The 18 T cell receptor beta chains in this list originate from one sample, sequenced in a study of blood T cell repertoires in COVID-19. Measured with immunoSEQ multiplex PCR; TCRdb has only the in-frame clones, and not every one. The top ten hold 5% to 6.5% of the sample, which has fewer than 300,000 clones, roughly 85% seen once. The specimen sequenced was peripheral blood. The receptors come from a man aged 45-60 years with active or convalescent COVID-19.

The chain recombines TRBV7-8 with TRBJ1-2, with 9 bases identical to TRBD1. After removal of 5 bases from V and 2 bases from J, the junction contained 15 bases not matched to a gene. Germline V gene data show CDR1 as SGHVS and CDR2 as FQNEAQ. The CDR3 sequence is 18 residues long. CDR3 loop: CASSPSGGRTGVNYGYTF. DNA of the CDR3: TGTGCCAGCAGCCCCTCGGGGGGAAGGACAGGGGTCAACTATGGCTACACCTTC. Using reference TRBV7-8 and TRBJ1-2 for the parts outside the CDR3, the full variable domain is GAGVSQSPRYKVAKRGQDVALRCDPISGHVSLFWYQQALGQGPEFLTYFQNEAQLDKSGLPSDRFFAERPEGSVSTLKIQRTQQEDSAVYLCASSPSGGRTGVNYGYTFGSGTRLTVV.

The chain employs TRBV5-6 and TRBJ1-3; TRBD1 aligns across 7 bases. The V and J ends lost 6 bases and 4 bases, in that order; junction bases with no gene match: 7. CDR1 and CDR2 from the germline V gene are SGHDT and YYEEEE. This CDR3 has 14 residues. The CDR3 nucleotides read TGTGCCAGCAACCTTGGGACAGCGGGAAACACCATATATTTT. This encodes CASNLGTAGNTIYF.

The rearrangement uses TRBV7-7 and TRBJ2-3; 9 bases map to TRBD2. Germline V gene lookup returns CDR1 SSHAT and CDR2 FNYEAQ (reference sequence). CDR3 length equals 16 residues. V shed 8 bases and J 0 bases; nucleotides not matched to a gene: 9. The DNA for the CDR3 is TGTGCCAGCGAGGCGGGAGGGCACCTTAGCACAGATACGCAGTATTTT. Its translation: CASEAGGHLSTDTQYF.

The chain couples TRBV2 to TRBJ2-1; TRBD1 matches at 12 bases. V shed 5 bases and J 2 bases; nucleotides not matched to a gene: 10. This CDR3 contains 18 residues. Germline assignment: CDR1 SNHLY and CDR2 FYNNEI. In DNA, the CDR3 is TGTGCCAGCAGTTCCGGGACAGGGGGCTCTAACACCTACAATGAGCAGTTCTTC. This translates into CASSSGTGGSNTYNEQFF.

This rearrangement joins TRBV5-6 to TRBJ2-7; 7 bases align to TRBD1. Germline loops: CDR1 SGHDT, CDR2 YYEEEE. Trimming cost V 4 bases and J 6 bases; bases outside gene matches: 13. This CDR3 has 15 amino acids. The DNA for the CDR3 is TGTGCCAGCAGCCAGCAGGGTCAGGGGGTAATCGAGCAGTACTTC. Encoded protein: CASSQQGQGVIEQYF.

The rearrangement joins TRBV6-5 to TRBJ1-5, with D unclear. The germline V and J ends were trimmed by 6 bases and 5 bases, with 17 bases remaining between them. Germline values: CDR1 MNHEY, CDR2 SVGAGI. The CDR3 totals 15 residues. CDR3 residues: CASRPDGSPHQPQHF. The CDR3 region has the DNA TGTGCCAGCAGACCCGATGGGAGTCCACATCAGCCCCAGCATTTT.

V usage is TRBV28 and J usage is TRBJ1-2; tentative D call: TRBD1 (5 bases). V gave up 6 bases and J gave up 4 bases, with 12 bases separating them. CDR1 is MDHEN and CDR2 is SYDVKM in the germline V gene. This CDR3 spans 13 amino acids. The CDR3: CASRPGGGYGYTF. CDR3 bases: TGTGCCAGCAGACCCGGGGGGGGCTATGGCTACACCTTC.

The DNA for the CDR3 is TGTGCCAGCAGACTCATCCCCGGGGAGACCCAGTACTTC. Protein: CASRLIPGETQYF. The chain has TRBV6-5 and TRBJ2-5; no reliable D call. V was clipped by 6 bases and J by 5 bases, with 13 bases between them. The germline gives CDR1 MNHEY, CDR2 SVGAGI. The length of the CDR3 is 13 residues.

This clone occurred many times. The V gene is TRBV5-1, the J gene TRBJ1-4, with a possible D match to TRBD1 (5 bases). From germline, CDR1 is SGHRS and CDR2 YFSETQ. With 4 bases removed from V and 10 bases from J, the gap between germline ends came to 17 bases. CDR3 length: 14 residues. CDR3 nucleotides: TGCGCCAGCAGCCTCGACCAGGGCGGGGGAAAACTGTTTTTT. It encodes CASSLDQGGGKLFF.

The chain has TRBV7-2 and TRBJ2-2, with 7 bases identical to TRBD2. The germline V gene encodes CDR1 SGHTA and CDR2 FQGNSA. Germline trimming cut 1 base from V and 5 bases from J; bases unmatched to any gene: 4. This CDR3 is built from 15 residues. The CDR3 sequence is CASSLVPGGTGELFF. DNA of the CDR3: TGTGCCAGCAGCTTAGTGCCGGGAGGAACCGGGGAGCTGTTTTTT. Based on the CDR3 plus reference TRBV7-2 and TRBJ2-2, the full variable domain is GAGVSQSPSNKVTEKGKDVELRCDPISGHTALYWYRQSLGQGLEFLIYFQGNSAPDKSGLPSDRFSAERTGGSVSTLTIQRTQQEDSAVYLCASSLVPGGTGELFFGEGSRLTVL.

The CDR3 nucleotides read TGTGCCAGCAGCTCCGGACAGGGAGGGTACAATGAGCAGTTCTTC. It is translated as CASSSGQGGYNEQFF. The chain links TRBV11-3 to TRBJ2-1, with D possibly matching TRBD1 (8 bases). The V and J ends lost 4 bases and 4 bases respectively, with 14 bases between them. In germline, CDR1 is SGHNT, CDR2 YENEEA. CDR3 size: 15 residues. Full variable domain (remainder filled in from reference TRBV11-3 and TRBJ2-1): EAGVVQSPRYKIIEKKQPVAFWCNPISGHNTLYWYLQNLGQGPELLIRYENEEAVDDSQLPKDRFSAERLKGVDSTLKIQPAELGDSAVYLCASSSGQGGYNEQFFGPGTRLTVL.

This chain joins TRBV18 and TRBJ2-4; 7 nucleotides line up with TRBD2. CDR1 is KGHSH, CDR2 LQKENI, per germline. Unmatched junction bases numbered 5, after V lost 3 bases and J lost 3 bases. This CDR3 has 15 residues. Here the CDR3 reads CASSPGLADKNIQYF. For the CDR3, the DNA is TGTGCCAGCTCACCGGGGCTAGCGGACAAAAACATTCAGTACTTC.

The J gene is TRBJ2-7, the V gene TRBV19; perhaps TRBD1 as D (5 bases). The CDR3 runs to 14 residues. Germline loops: CDR1 LNHDA, CDR2 SQIVND (reference sequence). The V end was cut by 0 bases, the J end by 1 base, with 7 bases between. The CDR3 DNA reads as TGTGCCAGTAGTATAGATTCAGGGTCCTACGAGCAGTACTTC. It is translated as CASSIDSGSYEQYF.

This chain links TRBV27 with TRBJ1-4, with TRBD1 matching over 9 bases. Losses at the gene ends were 5 bases for V and 8 bases for J; bases not matched to a gene: 12. Germline V gives CDR1 MNHEY, CDR2 SMNVEV (reference sequence). This CDR3 has 16 amino acids. CDR3 loop: CASSLTLQGAGEKLFF. The CDR3 bases are TGTGCCAGCAGTCTGACCTTACAGGGGGCAGGGGAAAAACTGTTTTTT.

The chain links TRBV14 to TRBJ2-1; perhaps TRBD2 as D (6 bases). The CDR3 extends over 15 amino acids. CDR1 SGHDN and CDR2 FVKESK come from the germline V gene. V was cut by 6 bases and J by 4 bases, with 16 bases left in between. DNA of the CDR3: TGTGCCAGCAGGAGTTCCGGGACTCCGTACAATGAGCAGTTCTTC. This encodes CASRSSGTPYNEQFF.

The gene calls are TRBV12-5 and TRBJ1-4; D possibly corresponds to TRBD1 (5 bases). Per the germline V gene, CDR1 is LGHNT and CDR2 is FRNRAP. The CDR3 length is 14 residues. Trimming left V 1 base short and J 8 bases short, with 11 bases between. As DNA, the CDR3 is TGTGCTAGTGGTTTGGGACAGAATGGGGAAAAACTGTTTTTT. This sequence encodes CASGLGQNGEKLFF.

This clone showed up just once. This sequence joins TRBV4-1 and TRBJ2-3; 10 nucleotides agree with TRBD2. Germline V gives CDR1 MGHRA, CDR2 YSYEKL. V dropped 4 bases and J dropped 1; count of bases not matched to a gene: 8. This CDR3 has 17 residues. The CDR3 sequence: CASSPRGSGRGTDTQYF. The DNA for the CDR3 is TGCGCCAGCAGCCCCAGGGGCAGCGGGAGGGGCACAGATACGCAGTATTTT.

In its sample, this clone was seen a few times. The rearrangement links TRBV10-2 to TRBJ1-4; 10 positions match TRBD1. The CDR3 is 15 residues long. The J segment lost 5 bases and the V segment lost 3 bases, leaving 3 bases of the junction unmatched. The germline CDR1 and CDR2 sequences are WSHSY and SAAADI. The CDR3 is CASSDRGQGNEKLFF. The CDR3 coding sequence is TGCGCCAGCAGTGATCGGGGACAGGGGAATGAAAAACTGTTTTTT.